This is a list of T cell receptor beta chains from one sample in a study of T-cell memory formation after mild COVID-19. TCRdb independently ran MiXCR on the 5' RACE reads; one entry per CDR3 protein. The sample holds hundreds of thousands of distinct CDR3 sequences; about a fifth are singletons and the top ten take around 8.4%. Sequencing was carried out using PBMCs or a T cell subset sorted from them (not recorded which). Receptors were obtained from an adult woman who had mild COVID-19 (a few samples of this study predate the infection). Cell type and time point are not known. Both conserved end residues are part of each CDR3. Rows may omit the clone size; those that give it use once, few, many or a size class.

cdr3_length | j_call | v_call | clone_size | cdr3_aa
14 | TRBJ1-1 | TRBV6-5 | few | CASRLTLANPEAFF
15 | TRBJ1-5 | TRBV7-8 | few | CASSPQAGSTQPQHF
15 | TRBJ2-1 | TRBV11-2 | NA | CASSPYAGGYNEQFF
14 | TRBJ2-1 | TRBV7-2 | few | CASVKDGFIDEQFF
14 | TRBJ1-2 | TRBV6-2/TRBV6-3 | few | CASSYQASNYGYTF
15 | TRBJ2-7 | TRBV4-3 | NA | CASSQEATGAREQYF
17 | TRBJ2-5 | TRBV4-1 | few | CASSQLGLAGGQETQYF
14 | TRBJ2-2 | TRBV20-1 | NA | CSARDIRNTGELFF
15 | TRBJ1-1 | TRBV27 | many | CASSPRQGASTEAFF
17 | TRBJ2-7 | TRBV4-3 | NA | CASSQEHGLAGVYEQYF
15 | TRBJ2-1 | TRBV11-2 | few | CASSLLGVAYNEQFF
15 | TRBJ1-3 | TRBV12-3/TRBV12-4 | few | CASTNSPASGNTIYF
12 | TRBJ1-5 | TRBV29-1 | many | CSVGQGDQPQHF
13 | TRBJ2-2 | TRBV6-5 | NA | CASSSGLSGELFF
15 | TRBJ2-7 | TRBV5-6 | NA | CASSFTGTVGKEQYF
11 | TRBJ1-4 | TRBV10-3 | NA | CAISAGRRLFF
19 | TRBJ1-2 | TRBV5-1 | NA | CASSSGASGTGGFGGGYTF
14 | TRBJ2-2 | TRBV24-1 | few | CATRGDGDTGELFF
15 | TRBJ2-3 | TRBV11-3 | few | CASSWSGAFTDTQYF
13 | TRBJ1-5 | TRBV4-1 | few | CASSQVGWQPQHF
14 | TRBJ2-7 | TRBV29-1 | NA | CSVGLGGGIYEQYF
16 | TRBJ2-3 | TRBV7-6 | few | CASSHPLGTSTDTQYF
18 | TRBJ2-2 | TRBV15 | NA | CATSRDAWPGGNTGELFF
15 | TRBJ2-5 | TRBV7-8 | many | CASSLGAGGGETQYF
13 | TRBJ2-2 | TRBV9 | many | CASSVGDTGELFF
12 | TRBJ1-5 | TRBV20-1 | once | CSSGTAYQPQHF
13 | TRBJ1-1 | TRBV6-1 | NA | CASMGEVVTEAFF
16 | TRBJ1-4 | TRBV18 | few | CASSPMQETINEKLFF
16 | TRBJ2-3 | TRBV12-3/TRBV12-4 | few | CASSFPTGGSTDTQYF
15 | TRBJ2-1 | TRBV5-1 | many | CASSLGQGAGNEQFF
18 | TRBJ2-1 | TRBV6-5 | few | CASRKLAGGLSSYNEQFF
15 | TRBJ2-3 | TRBV18 | few | CASSPQRQSTDTQYF
16 | TRBJ1-2 | TRBV9 | NA | CASSVVGTVLNYGYTF
14 | TRBJ1-1 | TRBV24-1 | NA | CATSDSGMNTEAFF
14 | TRBJ2-4 | TRBV5-5 | NA | CASSEGTGTNIQYF